These 19 T cell receptor beta chains were all obtained from the same sample, sequenced in a study of T-cell memory formation after mild COVID-19. Using its own MiXCR run on the 5' RACE reads, TCRdb lists one record per CDR3 protein. Here the sample spans approximately 500,000 distinct CDR3 sequences, nearly 25% being singletons. Source material: PBMCs or a T cell subset sorted from them (not recorded which). These receptors were taken from an adult woman who had mild COVID-19 (a few samples of this study predate the infection). Cell type and time point are not known.

This clonotype was counted a few times. The J gene is TRBJ1-5, the V gene TRBV15, with TRBD1 matching over 8 bases. Germline V gene data show CDR1 as LNHNV and CDR2 as YYDKDF (reference sequence). J lost 5 bases, V lost 5 bases, and 8 bases had no gene match. This CDR3 has 15 amino acids. For the CDR3, the DNA is TGTGCCACCAGCCCCGGACAGGGCCGTTATCAGCCCCAGCATTTT. Encoded protein: CATSPGQGRYQPQHF.

This clonotype appeared a few times. The chain employs TRBV7-3 and TRBJ2-1; a weak D match, TRBD2 (5 bases). Trimming stripped 6 bases from V and 0 bases from J, with 12 bases between. The CDR3 is 15 residues long. CDR1 SGHTA and CDR2 FQGTGA come from the germline V gene. CDR3 nucleotide sequence: TGTGCCAGCAGTTTAGCGATTAGCTCCTACAATGAGCAGTTCTTC. Protein: CASSLAISSYNEQFF.

This clonotype appeared a few times. The chain combines TRBV4-1 with TRBJ2-7; D uncertain. The V end lost 1 base, the J end lost 6 bases, and 10 bases lay between the germline ends. The CDR3 contains 13 residues. CDR1 is MGHRA and CDR2 is YSYEKL in the germline V gene. The CDR3 DNA is TGCGCCAGCAGCCAAGGGCGGAGTGGCGAGCAGTACTTC. It is translated as CASSQGRSGEQYF.

This clonotype was seen only a few times. The rearrangement joins TRBV30 to TRBJ1-4, with TRBD1 matching over 8 bases. The CDR3 has 17 residues. CDR1 and CDR2 (germline): GTSNPN, SVGIG (reference sequence). V lost 2 bases to trimming and J lost 6 bases; unmatched junction nucleotides: 14. The DNA for the CDR3 is TGTGCCTGGAGTAGAATCCGACAGGGGAGGGTTTATGAAAAACTGTTTTTT. It yields the protein CAWSRIRQGRVYEKLFF.

V and J are TRBV7-8 and TRBJ1-1; 8 bases line up with TRBD1. This CDR3 has 16 residues. Germline V gene sequence: CDR1 SGHVS, CDR2 FQNEAQ. J gave up 1 base and V 6 bases, and 10 bases lay outside the gene matches. CDR3 amino acids: CASRFKPGQENTEAFF. CDR3 in DNA: TGTGCCAGCAGATTTAAACCGGGACAGGAGAACACTGAAGCTTTCTTT. The whole variable domain, remainder taken from reference TRBV7-8 and TRBJ1-1, is GAGVSQSPRYKVAKRGQDVALRCDPISGHVSLFWYQQALGQGPEFLTYFQNEAQLDKSGLPSDRFFAERPEGSVSTLKIQRTQQEDSAVYLCASRFKPGQENTEAFFGQGTRLTVV.

A note on this clonotype: At one of its ends the junction is not consistent with the germline gene, which may arise from a read error. The rearrangement joins TRBV5-1 to TRBJ1-2; D is undetermined. The germline V gene has CDR1 SGHRS and CDR2 YFSETQ. This CDR3 region has 14 residues. The CDR3 DNA reads TGCGACAGCAGCGGGAATAGCTTGGTCGGTGGCTACACCTTC. Amino acid sequence: CDSSGNSLVGGYTF.

This clonotype was counted a few times. The chain has TRBV12-3 or TRBV12-4 and TRBJ2-7, with D perhaps TRBD2 (5 bases). The CDR3 extends over 14 amino acids. V was clipped by 2 bases and J by 3 bases, with 11 bases between them. CDR3 DNA: TGTGCCAGCAGTTTATTCCGGGGTCTCTACGAGCAGTACTTC. Protein: CASSLFRGLYEQYF.

The chain links TRBV19 to TRBJ1-1; unclear D gene. CDR3 length: 13 residues. V lost 3 bases, J lost 1 base, and 6 bases lay in between. Germline CDR1 reads LNHDA; CDR2 reads SQIVND (reference sequence). The CDR3 coding sequence is TGTGCCAGTAGTATCGAGGGGAACACTGAAGCTTTCTTT. Its translation is CASSIEGNTEAFF.

Only a few counts were recorded for this clonotype. The chain employs TRBV27 and TRBJ2-5, with 10 bases lining up with TRBD2. Per the germline V gene, CDR1 is MNHEY and CDR2 is SMNVEV (reference sequence). V was pared by 1 base and J by 2 bases, with 16 bases of the junction left unmatched. This CDR3 has 20 amino acids. The CDR3 DNA follows: TGTGCCAGCAGTTTATGGGGGCCGGCTAGCGGGAGCGGTAGTCAAGAGACCCAGTACTTC. Translating gives CASSLWGPASGSGSQETQYF.

This clonotype has a count of ten or more. J is TRBJ2-7 and V is TRBV24-1, with 8 bases fitting TRBD1. CDR1 and CDR2 (germline): KGHDR, SFDVKD. The V and J ends lost 3 bases and 6 bases, in that order; junction bases with no gene match: 6. This CDR3 region has 14 residues. The CDR3: CATSDPGTGFEQYF. CDR3 in DNA: TGTGCCACCAGTGATCCCGGGACAGGTTTCGAGCAGTACTTC.

This clonotype has just a few counts. The chain combines TRBV24-1 with TRBJ2-3, with TRBD2 identical over 8 bases. Looked up from germline, CDR1 is KGHDR and CDR2 is SFDVKD. J was trimmed by 10 bases and V by 10 bases; bases with no gene match: 9. The CDR3 length is 12 residues. CDR3 bases: TGTGCCACAGCAGCGGGAGACGGGTCGCAGTATTTT. It is translated as CATAAGDGSQYF.

The chain is built from TRBV5-5 and TRBJ2-6; the D call may be TRBD1 or TRBD2 (5 bases each). V shed 2 bases and J shed 4 bases, with 7 bases lying between them. Germline CDR1 is SGHKS and CDR2 is YYEKEE (reference sequence). This CDR3 is built from 14 residues. The CDR3 DNA reads TGTGCCAGCAGCTTCTGGGACGGGGCCAACGTCCTGACTTTC. Amino acid sequence: CASSFWDGANVLTF.

This clonotype was counted a few times. The rearrangement uses TRBV15 and TRBJ1-1; 10 nucleotides align to TRBD1. Trimming cost V 1 base and J 10 bases; bases outside gene matches: 9. The length of the CDR3 is 15 residues. Germline CDR1 reads LNHNV; CDR2 reads YYDKDF (reference sequence). CDR3 loop: CATSRVGLGQGGAFF. As DNA, the CDR3 is TGTGCCACCAGCAGAGTCGGTTTAGGACAGGGGGGAGCTTTCTTT.

This chain uses TRBV12-3 or TRBV12-4 with TRBJ2-2; 9 bases align to TRBD1. After removal of 5 bases from V and 7 bases from J, the junction contained 8 bases not matched to a gene. The CDR3 is made up of 15 amino acids. The DNA for the CDR3 is TGTGCCAGCAGTCCAACAGGGGGCTATCACGGGGAGCTGTTTTTT. This translates into CASSPTGGYHGELFF.

J is TRBJ1-2 and V is TRBV12-3 or TRBV12-4; D call uncertain. The CDR3 loop spans 11 amino acids. Trimming left V 6 bases short and J 1 base short, with 3 bases between. This CDR3 is CASRLNYGYTF. As DNA, the CDR3 is TGTGCCAGCAGACTTAACTATGGCTACACCTTC.

The CDR3 nucleotides are TGTGCCAGCAGTTACTCTCAGACGAACACCGGGGAGCTGTTTTTT. Its translation is CASSYSQTNTGELFF. The V gene is TRBV6-5, the J gene TRBJ2-2; D is undetermined. Looked up from germline, CDR1 is MNHEY and CDR2 is SVGAGI. The V and J ends lost 0 bases and 0 bases respectively, with 5 bases between them. This CDR3 spans 15 amino acids.

This clonotype was recorded many times. V is TRBV7-2 and J is TRBJ2-3; D gene unclear. The CDR3 has 12 residues. CDR1 SGHTA and CDR2 FQGNSA come from the germline V gene. V was clipped by 3 bases and J by 5 bases, with 6 bases between them. The CDR3 reads CASSFYGDTQYF. CDR3 nucleotides: TGTGCCAGCAGCTTCTATGGAGATACGCAGTATTTT.

At least ten counts were recorded for this clonotype. In DNA form, the CDR3 reads TGCGCCAGCAGCCAAGATTCAGCGATTAACTATGGCTACACCTTC. It specifies CASSQDSAINYGYTF. The chain combines TRBV4-1 with TRBJ1-2; the D is unclear. V was pared by 0 bases and J by 1 base, with 9 bases between. Germline CDR1 reads MGHRA; CDR2 reads YSYEKL. The CDR3 sequence is 15 residues long.

This clonotype has only a few counts. The rearrangement joins TRBV20-1 to TRBJ1-1; 9 bases map to TRBD1. The CDR3 runs 15 residues. The trim removed 6 bases at V and 3 bases at J, leaving 11 bases unmatched. Germline CDR1 is DFQATT and CDR2 is SNEGSKA (reference sequence). CDR3 sequence: CSATGTGIGYTEAFF. In DNA, the CDR3 is TGCAGTGCCACCGGGACAGGGATTGGGTACACTGAAGCTTTCTTT.